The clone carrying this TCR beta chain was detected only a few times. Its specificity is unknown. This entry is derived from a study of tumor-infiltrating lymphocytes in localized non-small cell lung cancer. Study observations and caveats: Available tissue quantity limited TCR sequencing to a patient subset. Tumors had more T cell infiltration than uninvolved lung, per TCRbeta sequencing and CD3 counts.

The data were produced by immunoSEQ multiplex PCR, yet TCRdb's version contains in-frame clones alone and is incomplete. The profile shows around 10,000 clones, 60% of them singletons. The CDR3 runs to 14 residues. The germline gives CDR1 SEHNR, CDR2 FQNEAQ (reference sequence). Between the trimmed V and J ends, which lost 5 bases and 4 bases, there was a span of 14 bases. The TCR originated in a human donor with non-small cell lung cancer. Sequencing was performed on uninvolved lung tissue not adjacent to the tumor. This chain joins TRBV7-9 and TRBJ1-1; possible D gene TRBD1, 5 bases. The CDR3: CASSTQHGGTEAFF. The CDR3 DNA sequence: TGTGCCAGCAGCACTCAACATGGGGGCACTGAAGCTTTCTTT.